The 27 T cell receptor beta chains below all came from one sample that was sequenced in a study of immune characterization of retroperitoneal liposarcoma. TCRdb re-derived calls from the PCR reads in MiXCR, one entry per CDR3 protein. The data hold around 20,000 distinct CDR3 sequences, with 37% observed a single time. Sample: blood. These receptors originate from a male donor with retroperitoneal liposarcoma.

This chain uses TRBV12-3 or TRBV12-4 with TRBJ2-3; D not certain. The CDR3 has 10 residues. V was clipped by 3 bases and J by 8 bases, with 3 bases between them. The CDR3 DNA reads as TGTGCCAGCAGTTTGGGTACGCAGTATTTT. Translated: CASSLGTQYF.

The chain combines TRBV6-5 with TRBJ2-1; TRBD2 aligns across 15 bases. The J call may not be correct, given that the DNA end is closer to TRBJ2-5. This CDR3 comprises 16 residues. The germline V gene has CDR1 MNHEY and CDR2 SVGAGI. The CDR3, as DNA: TGTGCCAGCGCCTCCGGGACTAGCGGGAGGCGTGAGACCCAGTACTTC. It specifies CASASGTSGRRETQYF.

This clonotype was picked up one time. One base away lies a much larger clone, so this may be a sequencing read error. The missing conserved phenylalanine or tryptophan at the end of this CDR3 makes a read error likely. J is TRBJ2-2 and V is TRBV27, with 8 bases matching TRBD2. Germline V gene lookup returns CDR1 MNHEY and CDR2 SMNVEV (reference sequence). There are 14 residues in the CDR3. V lost 2 bases to trimming and J lost 5 bases; unmatched junction nucleotides: 1. The CDR3 spells CASSLAGGTGELFV. CDR3 nucleotide sequence: TGTGCCAGCAGTTTAGCGGGGGGAACCGGGGAGCTGTTTGTT.

The V gene is TRBV6-1, the J gene TRBJ2-1, with D tentatively TRBD1 or TRBD2 (5 bases each). This CDR3 has 15 residues. V was pared by 2 bases and J by 10 bases, with 18 bases between. Germline CDR1 is MNHNS and CDR2 is SASEGT. The DNA for the CDR3 is TGTGCCAGCAGTGAAAGGGGAACCGGGGCCTACGAGCAGTTCTTC. Its translation is CASSERGTGAYEQFF.

Sample share makes this clonotype large. This chain links TRBV6-1 with TRBJ2-1; D gene uncertain. Matching the DNA end better, TRBJ2-5 makes the J call doubtful. Germline assignment: CDR1 MNHNS and CDR2 SASEGT. This CDR3 has 14 residues. CDR3 DNA: TGTGCCAGCAGTGAAGGTTTGAGCCTCGGAACCCAGTACTTC. It translates to CASSEGLSLGTQYF.

J is TRBJ2-2 and V is TRBV6-5, with TRBD2 identical over 13 bases. Trimming cost V 6 bases and J 3 bases; bases outside gene matches: 4. The CDR3 consists of 16 residues. Germline values: CDR1 MNHEY, CDR2 SVGAGI. The CDR3 DNA sequence: TGTGCCAGCAGGGGACTAGCGGGATCCGACACCGGGGAGCTGTTTTTT. Translation gives CASRGLAGSDTGELFF.

The chain links TRBV6-1 to TRBJ2-1; D gene unclear. Trimming took 4 bases from V and 13 from J, leaving 23 bases between them. Germline CDR1 reads MNHNS; CDR2 reads SASEGT. The CDR3 has 15 amino acids. CDR3 sequence: CASSVRRTLPGIQFF. CDR3 DNA: TGTGCCAGCAGTGTGCGACGAACCCTGCCCGGCATTCAGTTCTTC.

By sample fraction, this clonotype is medium-sized. The V and J genes are TRBV7-2 and TRBJ2-1; D not resolved. Germline CDR1 SGHTA, CDR2 FQGNSA. The CDR3 contains 13 residues. Trimming took 4 bases from V and 7 from J, leaving 11 bases between them. CDR3 region: CASSSYVENEQFF. CDR3 sequence (DNA): TGTGCCAGCAGCTCGTATGTCGAGAATGAGCAGTTCTTC.

J is TRBJ2-1 and V is TRBV5-3; the D gene could be TRBD1 or TRBD2 (5 bases each). TRBV5-3 is an open reading frame, and its role is uncertain. V was pared by 8 bases and J by 10 bases, with 25 bases between. The CDR3 spans 15 residues. The CDR3 coding sequence is TGTGCCAGCAGCGACCCGGGACGGGGCTCCTACGAGCAGTTCTTC. This encodes CASSDPGRGSYEQFF.

This clonotype was recorded once. J is TRBJ2-7 and V is TRBV18; TRBD2 matches 15 bases. This CDR3 has 16 residues. Trimming at V came to 5 bases and at J to 5 bases, leaving 7 bases not matched to a gene. In germline, CDR1 is KGHSH, CDR2 LQKENI. CDR3 amino acids: CASSTGLAGGEDEQYF. CDR3 bases: TGTGCCAGCTCAACGGGACTAGCGGGAGGCGAGGACGAGCAGTACTTC.

With respect to this clonotype: It may be a read error: a sequence one base away is much more abundant. Because the CDR3 is missing its conserved closing phenylalanine or tryptophan, this is likely a read error. The genes are TRBV7-2 and TRBJ2-3; a possible D gene is TRBD2 (7 bases). Germline V gene lookup returns CDR1 SGHTA and CDR2 FQGNSA. V lost 1 base to trimming and J lost 3 bases, with 14 bases between them. This CDR3 comprises 16 residues. CDR3: CASSLDTGRGTDTQYL. The CDR3 DNA reads TGTGCCAGCAGCTTAGACACGGGGAGGGGGACAGATACGCAGTATTTG.

This clonotype has a count of ten or more. The CDR3 spells CASSLVRGLMETQYF. The DNA for the CDR3 is TGTGCCAGCAGCTTAGTTAGGGGGCTAATGGAGACCCAGTACTTC. The V call is TRBV7-8, the J call TRBJ2-5, with 7 bases matching TRBD1. V gave up 1 base and J gave up 5 bases; unmatched junction bases: 7. The V gene's germline CDR1 is SGHVS and CDR2 FQNEAQ. The CDR3 length is 15 residues.

This clonotype has only one observation. The gene calls are TRBV11-2 and TRBJ2-1; the match to TRBD2 covers 9 bases. V shed 0 bases and J 10 bases; nucleotides not matched to a gene: 10. The germline V gene has CDR1 SGHAT and CDR2 FQNNGV. The length of the CDR3 is 16 residues. The CDR3 sequence: CASSLDRGGGGGEQFF. The CDR3 DNA is TGTGCCAGCAGCTTAGATCGAGGCGGCGGGGGGGGGGAGCAGTTCTTC.

Details on this clonotype: At one end, the junction sequence differs from germline, possibly due to a read error. The chain combines TRBV7-2 with TRBJ2-4; 7 nucleotides line up with TRBD2. The end of the DNA is better explained by TRBJ2-1, so the J call may be wrong. There are 16 residues in the CDR3. Germline values: CDR1 SGHTA, CDR2 FQGNSA. CDR3 amino acids: CASSFPGGSSSNEQFF. The DNA of the CDR3 is TGTGCCAGCAGCTTTCCTGGCGGGAGCTCCTCCAATGAGCAGTTCTTC.

This clonotype was counted ten times or more. The genes are TRBV12-3 or TRBV12-4 and TRBJ2-1, with TRBD2 matching over 12 bases. After removal of 6 bases from V and 4 bases from J, the junction contained 1 base not matched to a gene. CDR3 length: 14 amino acids. This chain's CDR3 is CASRTSGSYNEQFF. Written as DNA, the CDR3 is TGTGCCAGCAGGACTAGCGGGAGTTACAATGAGCAGTTCTTC.

In this sample, this clonotype is medium-sized. This chain joins TRBV6-1 and TRBJ2-1, with D perhaps TRBD1 or TRBD2 (7 bases each). The tail of the sequence fits TRBJ2-7 better, so the J call may be wrong. CDR3 length: 14 residues. The germline gives CDR1 MNHNS, CDR2 SASEGT. The CDR3 nucleotides read TGTGCCAGCAGTAGCGGGACAGCAGCCTACGAGCAGTACTTC. Amino acid sequence: CASSSGTAAYEQYF.

This clonotype was observed at least ten times. This chain joins TRBV12-3 or TRBV12-4 and TRBJ2-1; TRBD1 is a possible D gene (7 bases). The J call is uncertain, as TRBJ2-7 better fits the DNA end. The CDR3 totals 14 residues. The CDR3 DNA is TGTGCCAGCACGGTGCGGCAGGGGGGTTTTGAGCAGTACTTC. Amino acid sequence: CASTVRQGGFEQYF.

This clonotype was found many times. This chain links TRBV11-1 with TRBJ2-1; 7 nucleotides match TRBD1. With 6 bases clipped from V and 12 bases from J, the junction kept 17 bases outside the gene matches. This CDR3 contains 15 residues. Germline V gives CDR1 SGHAT, CDR2 FQDESV (reference sequence). The CDR3 region is CASSFGTALLLRQFF. CDR3 in DNA: TGTGCCAGCAGTTTTGGGACAGCCCTTCTCCTTAGGCAGTTCTTC.

This sequence joins TRBV6-6 and TRBJ2-5, with TRBD2 matching over 7 bases. The J call is uncertain, as TRBJ2-7 better fits the DNA end. The length of the CDR3 is 13 residues. CDR1 MNHNY and CDR2 SVGAGI come from the germline V gene (reference sequence). CDR3 region: CASRREFPYEQYF. The CDR3 nucleotides are TGTGCCAGCAGGCGGGAGTTCCCCTACGAGCAGTACTTC.

This clonotype was recorded once. The chain is built from TRBV12-3 or TRBV12-4 and TRBJ2-1; D tentatively fits TRBD1 or TRBD2 (5 bases each). The J call may be wrong; the DNA end is better matched by TRBJ2-5. The CDR3 runs 16 residues. The CDR3 loop is CASSINRGRRIQTQYF. The CDR3 DNA follows: TGTGCCAGCAGCATAAACCGGGGCAGGAGGATTCAGACCCAGTACTTC.

The chain links TRBV6-5 to TRBJ1-1, with 10 positions matching TRBD1. V dropped 2 bases and J dropped 3; count of bases not matched to a gene: 9. The CDR3 contains 17 residues. The germline CDR1 and CDR2 sequences are MNHEY and SVGAGI. CDR3: CASSYEGQGFGDTEAFF. The CDR3 DNA follows: TGTGCCAGCAGTTACGAGGGACAGGGGTTCGGAGACACTGAAGCTTTCTTT.

This rearrangement joins TRBV11-2 to TRBJ2-1; no clear D gene. The J call is doubtful: the DNA matches TRBJ2-7 better. The CDR3 runs to 12 residues. The germline CDR1 and CDR2 sequences are SGHAT and FQNNGV. The CDR3 bases are TGTGCCAGCAGCCCGACTGGCTACGAGCAGTACTTC. Amino acids: CASSPTGYEQYF.

The genes are TRBV7-2 and TRBJ2-7, with 7 bases matching TRBD2. The CDR3 contains 15 residues. V trimming: 5 bases; J trimming: 5 bases; junction bases outside the gene matches: 12. Germline lookup yields CDR1 SGHTA and CDR2 FQGNSA. CDR3 coding DNA: TGTGCCAGCAGCCTCCCGGGACTACCCTCTGACGAGCAGTACTTC. Amino acids: CASSLPGLPSDEQYF.

This clonotype has only one observation. No conserved phenylalanine or tryptophan ends this CDR3, so it is likely a read error. The V gene is TRBV6-1, the J gene TRBJ2-7; 7 bases line up with TRBD1. The germline V gene encodes CDR1 MNHNS and CDR2 SASEGT. The CDR3 is made up of 15 amino acids. Here the CDR3 DNA reads TGTGCAAGCAGTGAAAGAGTAGGGGGCCTCTACGAGCAGTACTGC. Residues: CASSERVGGLYEQYC.

As to this clonotype: One end of the junction is discordant with germline, which a read error may explain. This chain uses TRBV7-6 with TRBJ2-4; 15 positions match TRBD2. This CDR3 comprises 16 residues. Germline lookup yields CDR1 SGHVS and CDR2 FNYEAQ. CDR3 bases: TGTGCTAGCAGCTTCGGACTAGCGGGAGGGAGAAATGAGCAGTACTTC. Translation: CASSFGLAGGRNEQYF.

This clonotype has more than one count but fewer than ten. The rearrangement joins TRBV12-5 to TRBJ2-3; 10 nucleotides line up with TRBD1. Germline assignment: CDR1 LGHNT and CDR2 FRNRAP. The CDR3 runs 14 residues. With V trimmed by 8 bases and J by 0 bases, 2 bases remained unmatched. This chain's CDR3 is CASRTGGSTDTQYF. DNA of the CDR3: TGTGCTAGTAGGACAGGGGGGAGCACAGATACGCAGTATTTT.

This clonotype was seen more than once but under ten times. The CDR3 DNA is TGTGCCAGCAGCCGTAGCGGGAGTGTGGGAACCGGGGAGCTGTTTTTT. It translates to CASSRSGSVGTGELFF. The V gene is TRBV27, the J gene TRBJ2-2, with TRBD2 identical over 9 bases. The CDR3 is 16 amino acids. J gave up 5 bases and V 6 bases, and 10 bases lay outside the gene matches. The germline gives CDR1 MNHEY, CDR2 SMNVEV (reference sequence).